Detailed here is one T cell receptor beta chain. Its target is unknown. These data are taken from a study of T cell clonotyping in hematopoietic cell transplantation. Findings and caveats of the study: After transplant, recipient diversity fell while pathologically expanded clonotypes grew through day 180. At the given depth, recipient repertoires were over 97% de novo clonotypes.

The CDR3 contains 16 residues. Germline loops: CDR1 MGHDK, CDR2 SYGVNS. The trim removed 10 bases at V and 3 bases at J, leaving 7 bases unmatched. Data came from immunoSEQ multiplex PCR; TCRdb stores just in-frame clones and leaves some out. The sample shows around 11,000 clones, 92% of them seen only once. Time point described: recipient sample about 28 days before transplant, after cytoreduction. Sequencing was performed on peripheral blood mononuclear cells, taken before stem cell transplant. This clonotype originated in a woman aged 40 to 50 with acute myeloid leukemia. Some clones in this sample may be carry-over from other donors' samples. The rearrangement joins TRBV25-1 to TRBJ2-2; 14 bases align to TRBD2. DNA for the CDR3: TGTGCCACCAGACTAGCGGGAGGGGGTGACACCGGGGAGCTGTTTTTT. It specifies CATRLAGGGDTGELFF.